Each of the 30 T cell receptor beta chains below was sequenced from the same sample in a study of blood T cell repertoires in COVID-19. The repertoire was sequenced with immunoSEQ multiplex PCR; TCRdb's copy has only in-frame clones and lacks some. This sample carries 250,000 to 300,000 clones, roughly nine tenths of them seen once, and the ten largest clones take approximately 12%. The sequenced sample was peripheral blood. Every receptor here comes from a woman in her thirties with COVID-19, enrolled during active disease.

The V and J genes are TRBV16 and TRBJ1-4; 7 bases agree with TRBD1. The CDR3 covers 17 residues. Germline CDR1 and CDR2: KGHSY and FQNENV. The V and J ends lost 5 bases and 4 bases, in that order; junction bases with no gene match: 13. This CDR3 is CASSEFSMGQLNEKLFF. The CDR3 DNA sequence: TGTGCCAGCAGCGAATTTTCAATGGGACAGCTTAATGAAAAACTGTTTTTT. Complete variable domain (other parts from reference TRBV16 and TRBJ1-4): GEEVAQTPKHLVRGEGQKAKLYCAPIKGHSYVFWYQQVLKNEFKFLISFQNENVFDETGMPKERFSAKCLPNSPCSLEIQATKLEDSAVYFCASSEFSMGQLNEKLFFGSGTQLSVL.

This chain uses TRBV3-1 (or the pseudogene TRBV3-2) with TRBJ1-3, with D unclear. Deletions cut 2 bases from V and 0 bases from J, with 2 bases between. The CDR3 sequence is 13 residues long. Germline-derived CDR1 and CDR2 are LGHDT and YNNKEL (reference sequence). CDR3 sequence (DNA): TGTGCCAGCAGCCAACTCTCTGGAAACACCATATATTTT. It translates to CASSQLSGNTIYF.

The rearrangement joins TRBV4-1 to TRBJ1-5; D is unresolved. The CDR3 totals 13 residues. CDR1 is MGHRA and CDR2 is YSYEKL in the germline V gene. V was shortened by 4 bases and J by 5 bases, with 9 bases between the two germline ends. The CDR3 is CASSLAPHQPQHF. The CDR3, as DNA: TGCGCCAGCAGCCTAGCCCCGCATCAGCCCCAGCATTTT.

The genes are TRBV27 and TRBJ2-2; D gene unclear. Deletions cut 1 base from V and 6 bases from J, with 3 bases between. The germline V gene encodes CDR1 MNHEY and CDR2 SMNVEV (reference sequence). The CDR3 runs to 12 residues. CDR3 in amino acids: CASSLWPGELFF. Here the CDR3 DNA reads TGTGCCAGCAGTTTATGGCCCGGGGAGCTGTTTTTT.

This clone was detected ten times or more. An end of the junction differs from the germline gene, which may be a read error. The V and J genes are TRBV27 and TRBJ2-2; 8 bases are a match to TRBD1. Per the germline V gene, CDR1 is MNHEY and CDR2 is SMNVEV (reference sequence). CDR3 size: 16 residues. As DNA, the CDR3 is TGTGCCAGCAGTCTATCCCGGACAGGGTGGGCCGGGGAGCTGTTTTTT. Protein: CASSLSRTGWAGELFF.

The rearrangement links TRBV5-1 to TRBJ2-2; a possible D gene is TRBD2 (6 bases). Germline CDR1 reads SGHRS; CDR2 reads YFSETQ. This CDR3 is 16 amino acids long. The V gene lost 0 bases and the J gene lost 5 bases, with 14 bases spanning the gap. The CDR3, as DNA: TGCGCCAGCAGCTTGGCCGAGGGGAGGATTACCGGGGAGCTGTTTTTT. Protein product: CASSLAEGRITGELFF.

This clone showed up just a few times. Here the CDR3 DNA reads TGCAGTGCGTACAACGAGCAGTACTTC. This codes for CSAYNEQYF. V is TRBV20-1 and J is TRBJ2-7; D unclear. The germline V and J ends were trimmed by 6 bases and 5 bases, with 5 bases remaining between them. This CDR3 spans 9 amino acids. The germline V gene has CDR1 DFQATT and CDR2 SNEGSKA (reference sequence).

The V call is TRBV6-5, the J call TRBJ2-1; 9 bases fit TRBD2. The V and J ends lost 2 bases and 10 bases, in that order; junction bases with no gene match: 9. Per the germline V gene, CDR1 is MNHEY and CDR2 is SVGAGI. The CDR3 length is 15 residues. CDR3: CASSYERGAVEEQFF. The DNA of the CDR3 is TGTGCCAGCAGTTACGAGCGGGGGGCCGTGGAAGAGCAGTTCTTC.

This clone was seen once. DNA of the CDR3: TGTGCCAGCAGCTTTGGAGGGGGCGCAGAATTTAGGGCTTTCTTT. It specifies CASSFGGGAEFRAFF. The chain uses TRBV7-9 and TRBJ1-1, with 7 positions matching TRBD1. With 3 bases clipped from V and 11 bases from J, the junction kept 15 bases outside the gene matches. Germline V gene data show CDR1 as SEHNR and CDR2 as FQNEAQ (reference sequence). The CDR3 length is 15 residues.

The V gene is TRBV6-5, the J gene TRBJ1-6; TRBD1 matches 7 bases. The CDR3 is 15 residues long. Germline V CDR1 and CDR2: MNHEY, SVGAGI. The V gene end was trimmed by 6 bases and the J gene end by 7 bases; junction bases not matched to a gene: 9. The chain's CDR3 is CASRLPKTGNSPLHF. Here the CDR3 DNA reads TGTGCCAGCAGATTACCGAAGACAGGGAATTCACCCCTCCACTTT.

This chain joins TRBV14 and TRBJ2-5, with D unclear. The CDR3 sequence is 16 residues long. Germline CDR1 and CDR2: SGHDN and FVKESK. With 0 bases removed from V and 2 bases from J, the gap between germline ends came to 13 bases. CDR3 sequence reads: CASSQESWYQQETQYF. The CDR3 nucleotides read TGTGCCAGCAGCCAAGAGTCGTGGTACCAGCAAGAGACCCAGTACTTC.

The gene calls are TRBV6-5 and TRBJ2-5; D perhaps matches TRBD1 (6 bases). The CDR3 runs to 12 residues. The ends were cut back, 5 bases at V and 3 bases at J, with 7 bases in the middle. The V gene's germline CDR1 is MNHEY and CDR2 SVGAGI. CDR3 amino acids: CASSHREETQYF. The CDR3 DNA reads TGTGCCAGCAGTCACAGGGAAGAGACCCAGTACTTC.

This rearrangement joins TRBV9 to TRBJ2-3; tentative D call: TRBD2 (6 bases). The CDR3 has 16 amino acids. The germline gives CDR1 SGDLS, CDR2 YYNGEE. Trimming took off 4 bases at V and 1 base at J, with 16 bases between the two ends. CDR3 coding DNA: TGTGCCAGCAGCCATGAGGGGAGGAGACGCACAGATACGCAGTATTTT. This translates into CASSHEGRRRTDTQYF.

This chain joins TRBV19 and TRBJ2-2; D gene unclear. Trimming left V 4 bases short and J 7 bases short, with 13 bases between. Germline values: CDR1 LNHDA, CDR2 SQIVND (reference sequence). The CDR3 totals 14 residues. The CDR3 protein is CASSTSGAYGELFF. DNA of the CDR3: TGTGCCAGTAGTACTTCAGGTGCTTACGGGGAGCTGTTTTTT.

CDR3 sequence: CASSQETPAYTDTQYF. The CDR3 nucleotides are TGTGCCAGCAGCCAAGAAACACCCGCTTACACAGATACGCAGTATTTT. The V gene is TRBV3-1 (or the pseudogene TRBV3-2), the J gene TRBJ2-3; D is undetermined. With 0 bases removed from V and 2 bases from J, the gap between germline ends came to 12 bases. CDR1 is LGHDT and CDR2 is YNNKEL in the germline V gene (reference sequence). This CDR3 comprises 16 residues.

The rearrangement links TRBV5-6 to TRBJ1-4; D gene ambiguous. Germline lookup yields CDR1 SGHDT and CDR2 YYEEEE. This CDR3 comprises 14 residues. Trimming removed 1 base at V and 8 bases at J, with 12 bases between. This CDR3 is CASSLIRFGEKLFF. As DNA, the CDR3 is TGTGCCAGCAGCTTGATCAGGTTTGGCGAAAAACTGTTTTTT.

V gene TRBV7-8 combines with J gene TRBJ1-6; 7 nucleotides agree with TRBD1. V gave up 3 bases and J gave up 3 bases; unmatched junction bases: 8. Germline values: CDR1 SGHVS, CDR2 FQNEAQ. The CDR3 is 17 residues long. DNA of the CDR3: TGTGCCAGCAGCTTGGGGACAGCCTTTTTCTATAATTCACCCCTCCACTTT. Translation gives CASSLGTAFFYNSPLHF.

This clone was recorded once. The chain links TRBV2 to TRBJ1-2; D is possibly TRBD1 (5 bases). The ends were cut back, 2 bases at V and 7 bases at J, with 14 bases in the middle. The CDR3 is 14 amino acids. Germline CDR1 SNHLY, CDR2 FYNNEI. CDR3 in amino acids: CASSESTGETGYTF. The CDR3 DNA follows: TGTGCCAGCAGTGAATCTACAGGTGAGACTGGCTACACCTTC.

The V and J genes are TRBV29-1 and TRBJ2-7, with D possibly TRBD2 on 5 matching bases. There are 13 residues in the CDR3. CDR1 and CDR2 (germline): SQVTM, ANQGSEA. V dropped 7 bases and J dropped 7 bases, with 20 bases sitting between them. CDR3 region: CSATSGWSREQYF. The CDR3 DNA sequence: TGCAGCGCTACCTCGGGGTGGTCGAGGGAGCAGTACTTC.

V usage is TRBV11-2 and J usage is TRBJ2-1; TRBD2 matches 10 bases. CDR3 size: 16 residues. V lost 1 base to trimming and J lost 4 bases; unmatched junction nucleotides: 4. CDR1 SGHAT and CDR2 FQNNGV come from the germline V gene. The CDR3 here is CASSLVQRGGYNEQFF. The CDR3 DNA follows: TGTGCCAGCAGCTTAGTCCAGCGGGGGGGTTACAATGAGCAGTTCTTC. The full variable domain, with the rest looked up from reference TRBV11-2 and TRBJ2-1, is EAGVAQSPRYKIIEKRQSVAFWCNPISGHATLYWYQQILGQGPKLLIQFQNNGVVDDSQLPKDRFSAERLKGVDSTLKIQPAKLEDSAVYLCASSLVQRGGYNEQFFGPGTRLTVL.

CDR3 in amino acids: CASSFNGKDRKEETQYF. The DNA for the CDR3 is TGTGCCAGCAGCTTCAACGGAAAGGACAGAAAGGAAGAGACCCAGTACTTC. The chain combines TRBV7-9 with TRBJ2-5, with D perhaps TRBD1 (6 bases). V lost 3 bases to trimming and J lost 3 bases, with 20 bases between them. Germline lookup yields CDR1 SEHNR and CDR2 FQNEAQ (reference sequence). The CDR3 covers 17 residues.

The chain employs TRBV7-6 and TRBJ1-5; no clear D. The CDR3 contains 15 residues. V gave up 2 bases and J gave up 0 bases, with 8 bases separating them. Per germline, CDR1 SGHVS and CDR2 FNYEAQ. DNA of the CDR3: TGTGCCAGCAGCTTATCCAGTCATAGCAATCAGCCCCAGCATTTT. This codes for CASSLSSHSNQPQHF.

The V call is TRBV24-1, the J call TRBJ1-4; 11 bases align to TRBD1. CDR1 and CDR2 from the germline V gene are KGHDR and SFDVKD. The CDR3 totals 14 residues. V gave up 9 bases and J gave up 6 bases; unmatched junction bases: 5. The CDR3 coding sequence is TGTGCCACCCTAGGGACAGGGGGGGATGAAAAACTGTTTTTT. Protein sequence: CATLGTGGDEKLFF.

The chain employs TRBV20-1 and TRBJ2-3; tentatively, D is TRBD2 (6 bases). CDR3 length equals 19 residues. Trimming left V 3 bases short and J 2 bases short, with 27 bases between. In germline, CDR1 is DFQATT, CDR2 SNEGSKA (reference sequence). The CDR3 sequence is CSASEDRPLARRNTDTQYF. CDR3 bases: TGCAGTGCTAGTGAGGATCGACCGCTAGCGAGAAGGAACACAGATACGCAGTATTTT.

CDR3 protein: CSATGVYEQYF. The DNA for the CDR3 is TGCAGCGCGACAGGGGTCTACGAGCAGTACTTC. The chain couples TRBV29-1 to TRBJ2-7, with 8 bases aligning to TRBD1. The V gene end was trimmed by 7 bases and the J gene end by 3 bases; junction bases not matched to a gene: 2. This CDR3 has 11 residues. CDR1 is SQVTM, CDR2 ANQGSEA, per germline.

V usage is TRBV9 and J usage is TRBJ2-7, with D maybe TRBD2 (6 bases). V was pared by 4 bases and J by 5 bases, with 19 bases between. The CDR3 extends over 15 amino acids. Germline V lookup: CDR1 SGDLS, CDR2 YYNGEE. CDR3 nucleotide sequence: TGTGCCAGCAGCCCCATTTGGGGACTTACCCACGAGCAGTACTTC. It yields the protein CASSPIWGLTHEQYF.

This chain connects TRBV2 to TRBJ1-4; 7 bases match TRBD1. In germline, CDR1 is SNHLY, CDR2 FYNNEI. The CDR3 consists of 14 residues. The J segment lost 8 bases and the V segment lost 5 bases, leaving 8 bases of the junction unmatched. In DNA, the CDR3 is TGTGCCAGCAGTAAGGACAGGCTGGGAGAAAAACTGTTTTTT. Translating it yields CASSKDRLGEKLFF.

CDR3 in DNA: TGTGCCAGCAGGGCCGGGGGGGTAAACACAGATACGCAGTATTTT. Its protein is CASRAGGVNTDTQYF. The V gene is TRBV6-5, the J gene TRBJ2-3; 8 bases are shared with TRBD2. This CDR3 region has 15 residues. Germline CDR1 is MNHEY and CDR2 is SVGAGI. Trimming took 6 bases from V and 2 from J; bases not matched to a gene: 7.

The genes are TRBV7-8 and TRBJ2-7; perhaps TRBD1 as D (5 bases). Germline V lookup: CDR1 SGHVS, CDR2 FQNEAQ. Trimming removed 7 bases at V and 5 bases at J, with 21 bases between. The CDR3 consists of 15 residues. The CDR3 DNA reads TGTGCCAGCACCCTCACCCCCGCAGGGTGGGACGAGCAGTACTTC. This encodes CASTLTPAGWDEQYF.

The gene calls are TRBV5-1 and TRBJ2-1; a possible D gene is TRBD1 (6 bases). The CDR3 spans 14 residues. The V and J ends lost 4 bases and 3 bases respectively, with 11 bases between them. CDR1 is SGHRS and CDR2 is YFSETQ in the germline V gene. The CDR3 loop is CASSLGQHYNEQFF. For the CDR3, the DNA is TGCGCCAGCAGCCTCGGACAGCACTACAATGAGCAGTTCTTC.